Listed below are T cell receptor beta chains from one sample, sequenced in a study of T cells in Graves' hyperthyroidism and ophthalmopathy. TCRdb fed the multiplex PCR reads into MiXCR, producing one record per CDR3 protein. The sample lists under 450,000 distinct CDR3 sequences, more than 15% occurring once. The source material was blood. The receptors here all came from a woman younger than 30 with Graves' hyperthyroidism. CDR3s include the opening cysteine and the closing phenylalanine or tryptophan. Each record gives: clone size, J gene, V gene, D gene, CDR3 DNA, CDR3 protein. A D gene is named only where the DNA matches it firmly. Clone size is shown for a subset of rows, as once, few, many or a class of expanded clone.

.,TRBJ1-4,TRBV4-1,TRBD1,TGCGCCAGCAGCCAAGCACAGGGGGCAATAACTAATGAAAAACTGTTTTTT,CASSQAQGAITNEKLFF
many,TRBJ2-1,TRBV6-1,.,TGTGCCAGCTCCGCGAGGGGCCCCTACAATGAGCAGTTCTTC,CASSARGPYNEQFF
many,TRBJ2-7,TRBV28,.,TGTGCCAGCAGTGGGGTTGGGGGGGAGCAGTACTTC,CASSGVGGEQYF
many,TRBJ2-7,TRBV5-4,.,TGTGCCAGCAGCTTGAGGGGTCGCTCCTACGAGCAGTACTTC,CASSLRGRSYEQYF
many,TRBJ2-1,TRBV2,.,TGTGCCAGCAGCGGGGTCTTGGGGAATGAGCAGTTCTTC,CASSGVLGNEQFF
.,TRBJ2-2,TRBV5-1,.,TGCGCCACAAAGGGGTCGAGCGCCGGGGAGCTGTTTTTT,CATKGSSAGELFF
many,TRBJ2-7,TRBV13,TRBD1,TGTGCCAGCAGCTCGCGATCCGGGACAGGACGTACCTACGAGCAGTACTTC,CASSSRSGTGRTYEQYF
many,TRBJ2-6,TRBV5-1,TRBD2,TGCGCCAGCAGCTTGTGGCTAGGGACTAGCGGGAGAGACTCTGGGGCCAACGTCCTGACTTTC,CASSLWLGTSGRDSGANVLTF
many,TRBJ1-2,TRBV24-1,.,TGTGCCACCAGTGATCCCTCTATCAACTATGGCTACACCTTC,CATSDPSINYGYTF
few,TRBJ1-2,TRBV20-1,.,TGCAGTGCTAGCTCGAGCTATGGCTACACCTTC,CSASSSYGYTF
many,TRBJ2-7,TRBV6-2/TRBV6-3,.,TGTGCCAGCAGTTACGTGGGGGCCTACGAGCAGTACTTC,CASSYVGAYEQYF
.,TRBJ2-7,TRBV12-3/TRBV12-4,.,TGTGCCAGCAGCGTAGCGGGTGCAGGGGTCGTCTACGAGCAGTACTTC,CASSVAGAGVVYEQYF
few,TRBJ1-4,TRBV19,.,TGTGCCAGTAGTCGCGGACGGGATAATGAAAAACTGTTTTTT,CASSRGRDNEKLFF
many,TRBJ2-2,TRBV9,.,TGTGCCAGCAGCGTAGCCGGGGAGCTGTTTTTT,CASSVAGELFF
.,TRBJ1-3,TRBV4-1,TRBD1,TGCGCCAGCAGCCACAATGACAGGGGACGAAACACCATATATTTT,CASSHNDRGRNTIYF
many,TRBJ2-5,TRBV18,TRBD1,TGTGCCAGCTCCCATGGGACAGGGGCCAGCGAGACCCAGTACTTC,CASSHGTGASETQYF
many,TRBJ2-3,TRBV11-2,.,TGTGCCAGCAGCCCTAGGGCCCAGAGAGATACGCAGTATTTT,CASSPRAQRDTQYF
many,TRBJ2-6,TRBV7-8,.,TGTGCCAGCAGCTTTCAGGGGATCTCTGGGGCCAACGTCCTGACTTTC,CASSFQGISGANVLTF